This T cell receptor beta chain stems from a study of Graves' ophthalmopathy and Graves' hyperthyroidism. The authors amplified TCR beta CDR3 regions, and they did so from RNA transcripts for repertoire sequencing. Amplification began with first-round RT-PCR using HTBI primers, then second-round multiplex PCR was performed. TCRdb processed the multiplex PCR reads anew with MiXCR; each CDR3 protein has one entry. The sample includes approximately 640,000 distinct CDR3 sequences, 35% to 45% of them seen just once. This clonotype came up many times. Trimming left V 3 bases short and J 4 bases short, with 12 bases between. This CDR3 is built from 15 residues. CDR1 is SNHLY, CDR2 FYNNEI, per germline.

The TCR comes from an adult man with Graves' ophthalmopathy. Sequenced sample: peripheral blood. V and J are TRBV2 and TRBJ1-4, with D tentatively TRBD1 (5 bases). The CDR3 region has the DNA TGTGCCAGCAGTGAGTCGACACAGGATAATGAAAAACTGTTTTTT. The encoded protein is CASSESTQDNEKLFF. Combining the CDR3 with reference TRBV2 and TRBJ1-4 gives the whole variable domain EPEVTQTPSHQVTQMGQEVILRCVPISNHLYFYWYRQILGQKVEFLVSFYNNEISEKSEIFDDQFSVERPDGSNFTLKIRSTKLEDSAMYFCASSESTQDNEKLFFGSGTQLSVL.